The rows below give T cell receptor beta chains drawn from one sample of a study of blood T cell repertoires in COVID-19. Sequencing was performed with immunoSEQ multiplex PCR; in TCRdb, only in-frame clones are kept and a portion is missing. The repertoire holds fewer than 300,000 clones, with 85% as singletons. Input material: peripheral blood. These receptors were taken from a human donor in a cohort sampled during active COVID-19. The CDR3 runs from the conserved cysteine through the conserved F or W. A D gene is named only where the DNA matches it firmly. Some rows have no size entry. The others give once, few or many, or a class for an expanded clone.

. | TRBJ2-5 | TRBV12-3/TRBV12-4 | . | TGTGCCAGCAGTTTAAGCCCCCAAGAGACCCAGTACTTC | CASSLSPQETQYF
. | TRBJ1-6 | TRBV19 | . | TGTGCCAGTAGTCATGGATCGGACAGTTTCTCACCCCTCCACTTT | CASSHGSDSFSPLHF
TRBD1 | TRBJ1-2 | TRBV2 | . | TGTGCCAGCAGTAGCATCCGGGACAGTAGGTCTGGCTACACCTTC | CASSSIRDSRSGYTF
TRBD1 | TRBJ1-1 | TRBV14 | . | TGTGCCAGCAGCCCAACCGGGACAGCAGATAATGAAGCTTTCTTT | CASSPTGTADNEAFF
. | TRBJ1-6 | TRBV27 | few | TGTGCCAGCACCTTTAGGGGAAATTCACCCCTCCACTTT | CASTFRGNSPLHF
. | TRBJ2-7 | TRBV6-5 | . | TGTGCCAGCGGCAAAGATTACGAGCAGTACTTC | CASGKDYEQYF
TRBD1 | TRBJ1-4 | TRBV18 | . | TGTGCCAGCTCGCCCGACAGGGCCCATGAAAAACTGTTTTTT | CASSPDRAHEKLFF
. | TRBJ1-5 | TRBV3-1/TRBV3-2 | . | TGTGCCAGCAGCCCCTCCGGGGGAGATCAGCCCCAGCATTTT | CASSPSGGDQPQHF
TRBD1 | TRBJ1-6 | TRBV7-7 | few | TGTGCTAGCAGTCTAGGGGGCCGGGGTGGATCACCCCTCCACTTT | CASSLGGRGGSPLHF
. | TRBJ1-4 | TRBV28 | . | TGTGCCAGCAGCACCCGGTCGAGCGGGAATGAAAAACTGTTTTTT | CASSTRSSGNEKLFF
TRBD2 | TRBJ2-7 | TRBV27 | . | TGTGCCAGCAGGAGGGGACTAGCGGATTTCTACGAGCAGTACTTC | CASRRGLADFYEQYF
TRBD1 | TRBJ1-2 | TRBV27 | . | TGTGCCAGCAGGCAATTCAATGGACAGGGCAGGGGCTACACCTTC | CASRQFNGQGRGYTF
TRBD1 | TRBJ1-2 | TRBV19 | . | TGTGCCACCCAAATTGACAGGGGGCGCTTTGGTGGCTACACCTTC | CATQIDRGRFGGYTF
. | TRBJ1-4 | TRBV21-1 | . | TGTGCCAGCAGCAAAAGTGGGGAGCATAATGAAAAACTGTTTTTT | CASSKSGEHNEKLFF
TRBD2 | TRBJ2-7 | TRBV4-3 | . | TGCGCCAGCAGCCAAGGGGATGCGGGAGGGGGCCAGTACGAGCAGTACTTC | CASSQGDAGGGQYEQYF
TRBD2 | TRBJ2-3 | TRBV18 | . | TGTGCCAGCTCACCCCGGACAAGCGGGAAGGTTGGAGATACGCAGTATTTT | CASSPRTSGKVGDTQYF
. | TRBJ2-5 | TRBV28 | few | TGTGCCAGCAAAATTGAGGGCCTCCAAGAGACCCAGTACTTC | CASKIEGLQETQYF
. | TRBJ1-2 | TRBV6-5 | . | TGTGCCAGCAGTTTGATCGGAGGAGGAAACTATGGCTACACCTTC | CASSLIGGGNYGYTF
. | TRBJ2-5 | TRBV5-1 | . | TGCGCCAGCAGCTTGTTTGAGGGAGCAGCAGAGACCCAGTACTTC | CASSLFEGAAETQYF
TRBD2 | TRBJ2-1 | TRBV7-6 | . | TGTGCCAGCAGCCTTTTTGCGGGAGGGCTTACGAATGAGCAGTTCTTC | CASSLFAGGLTNEQFF
. | TRBJ1-6 | TRBV6-5 | . | TGTGCCAGCAGGGGAGGAGGGCTACATTCACCCCTCCACTTT | CASRGGGLHSPLHF
TRBD1 | TRBJ1-2 | TRBV14 | . | TGTGCCAGCAGAGCAGGGGGCAACTATGGCTACACCTTC | CASRAGGNYGYTF
TRBD1 | TRBJ1-1 | TRBV5-1 | . | TGCGCCAGCAGCTCAGGACAGGGGAACACTGAAGCTTTCTTT | CASSSGQGNTEAFF
. | TRBJ1-2 | TRBV19 | . | TGTGCCATTCGGGAGCCCCATGGCTACACCTTC | CAIREPHGYTF
. | TRBJ2-3 | TRBV5-1 | . | TGCGCCAGCAGCTTGGATGGCAGTGCCTTTGGCACAGATACGCAGTATTTT | CASSLDGSAFGTDTQYF
TRBD2 | TRBJ2-1 | TRBV30 | once | TGTGCCTGGAGCGGTAGAGCGGGAGGTTTTTGGGACAATGAGCAGTTCTTC | CAWSGRAGGFWDNEQFF
. | TRBJ2-5 | TRBV12-3/TRBV12-4 | once | TGTGCCAGCAGTTACGGGGAGAAAGAGACCCAGTACTTC | CASSYGEKETQYF
TRBD1 | TRBJ1-2 | TRBV28 | few | TGTGCCAGCAGTTTAAATATCGGGACAGGCGGCTACACCTTC | CASSLNIGTGGYTF
. | TRBJ2-5 | TRBV3-1/TRBV3-2 | . | TGTGCCAGCAGCCATCTGAGAGCGGTACAAGAGACCCAGTACTTC | CASSHLRAVQETQYF
. | TRBJ2-7 | TRBV7-6 | . | TGTGCCAGCAGCTGGTACAGCGGAGAGACCTACGAGCAGTACTTC | CASSWYSGETYEQYF
TRBD2 | TRBJ2-2 | TRBV10-3 | . | TGTGCCACCGGACTAGCGGGAGACACCGGGGAGCTGTTTTTT | CATGLAGDTGELFF
. | TRBJ1-2 | TRBV29-1 | . | TGCAGCGTTGAGGGCGGGGGCGGTTACTATGGCTACACCTTC | CSVEGGGGYYGYTF
. | TRBJ1-1 | TRBV19 | . | TGTGCCAGTGGGGCGGGAGGGGTCGGGACTGAAGCTTTCTTT | CASGAGGVGTEAFF
. | TRBJ2-7 | TRBV18 | . | TGTGCCAGCTCACCATTGAGGTACTACGAGCAGTACTTC | CASSPLRYYEQYF
TRBD1 | TRBJ2-7 | TRBV7-9 | once | TGTGCCAGCAGCACTCGACAGGGGGTCGACGAGCAGTACTTC | CASSTRQGVDEQYF